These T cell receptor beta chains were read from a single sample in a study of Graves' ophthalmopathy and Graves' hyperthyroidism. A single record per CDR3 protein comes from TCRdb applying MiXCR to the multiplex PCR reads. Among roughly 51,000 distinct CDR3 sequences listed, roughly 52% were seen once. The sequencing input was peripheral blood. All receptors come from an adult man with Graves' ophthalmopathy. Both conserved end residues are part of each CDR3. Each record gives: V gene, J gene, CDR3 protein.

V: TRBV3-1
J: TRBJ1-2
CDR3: CASSPVVRDYGYTF

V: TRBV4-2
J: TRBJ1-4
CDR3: CASSQSTPVKLFF

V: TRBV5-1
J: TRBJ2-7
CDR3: CASSLAGREVNEQYF

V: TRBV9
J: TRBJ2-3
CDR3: CASNRLVATDTQYF

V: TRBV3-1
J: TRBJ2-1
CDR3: CASRPGLAGGVSHEQFF

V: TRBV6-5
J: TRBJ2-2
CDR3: CASSYFSGELFF

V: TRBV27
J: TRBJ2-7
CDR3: CARTGGEAEQYF

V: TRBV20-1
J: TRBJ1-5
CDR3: CSARGGMGSNQPQHF

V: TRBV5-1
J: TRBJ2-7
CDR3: CASSLVAGLAVYEQYF

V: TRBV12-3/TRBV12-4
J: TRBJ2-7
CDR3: CASTRGASGEQYF

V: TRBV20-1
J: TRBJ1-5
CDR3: CSARVSGANTANQPQHF

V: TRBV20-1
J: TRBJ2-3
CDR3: CSARAWGPSNNEQYF

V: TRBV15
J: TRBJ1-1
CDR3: CATSRDFRASTTEAFF

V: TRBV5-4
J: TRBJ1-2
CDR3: CAGSLLVSRGDYGYTF

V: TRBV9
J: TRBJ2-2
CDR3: CASSDSGRGDTGELFF

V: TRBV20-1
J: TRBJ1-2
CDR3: CSASSALDNYGYTF

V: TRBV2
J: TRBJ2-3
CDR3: CASSSGTSGRAMGTDTQYF

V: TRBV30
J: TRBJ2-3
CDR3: CAWSKGRTSTDTQYF

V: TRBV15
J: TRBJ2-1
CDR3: CATSRERNERQFF

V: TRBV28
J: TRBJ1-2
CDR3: CASATRNYGYTF

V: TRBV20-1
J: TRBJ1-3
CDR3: CSARDLRGTLLSGNTIYF

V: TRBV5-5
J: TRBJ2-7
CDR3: CASSLDINEQYF

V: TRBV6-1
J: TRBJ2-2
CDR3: CASSLSRGVVTGELFF

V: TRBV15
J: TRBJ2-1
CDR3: CATSREVAGLDEQFF

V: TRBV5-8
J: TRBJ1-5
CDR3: CASSRWTGNNQPQHF

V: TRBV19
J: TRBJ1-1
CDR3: CASSGAGQAFF

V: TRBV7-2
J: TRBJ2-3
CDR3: CASTHFSTDTQYF

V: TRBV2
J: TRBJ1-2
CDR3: CASGKTASGTF

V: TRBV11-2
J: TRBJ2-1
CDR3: CASSLGGWGRPEQFF

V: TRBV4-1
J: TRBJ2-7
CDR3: CASSERDEQYF

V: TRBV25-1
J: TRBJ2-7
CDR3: CASSEGREQYF

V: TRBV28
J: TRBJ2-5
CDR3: CASSRERINKETQYF

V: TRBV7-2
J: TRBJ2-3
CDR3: CASSLEAVTSTDTQYF